This T cell receptor beta chain was observed in a study of cytotoxic CD8 clonotypes in ibrutinib-treated CLL. Findings of the study overall: The public clonotypes identified were infrequent and showed contraction or stability on treatment.

This clone was observed a few times. Its antigen is still unknown. The protocol was immunoSEQ multiplex PCR, while the TCRdb copy is restricted to in-frame clones and leaves out a portion. The table includes over 25,000 clones, 60% to 85% detected once. This specimen consisted of PBMCs, obtained after 36 months of ibrutinib treatment. This clonotype originated in a human donor with chronic lymphocytic leukemia.

CDR3 protein: CASSIQGAEEQYF. CDR3 in DNA: TGTGCCAGCAGCATACAGGGGGCGGAAGAGCAGTACTTC. V gene TRBV13 combines with J gene TRBJ2-7; TRBD1 matches at 9 bases. The germline V gene encodes CDR1 PRHDT and CDR2 FYEKMQ (reference sequence). The CDR3 has 13 residues. V lost 5 bases, J lost 7 bases, and 6 bases stayed unmatched.